Listed here are 3 T cell receptor beta chains from one sample, sequenced in a study of shared clonotypes between healthy human individuals. Sequencing used immunoSEQ multiplex PCR; TCRdb keeps in-frame clones, though not all of them. The data show some 700,000 clones, roughly 88% seen once. Sequenced: memory CD8+ T cells from PBMCs. Indicated subset: CD45RO+ cells pooled with CCR7-negative TemRA cells. Receptors were obtained from a man aged 18 to 30 in good health. Some clones in this sample may be carry-over from other donors' samples.

The rearrangement links TRBV28 to TRBJ2-2; D gene uncertain. V was trimmed by 5 bases and J by 5 bases, leaving 12 bases between them. The CDR3 runs 14 residues. The germline V gene encodes CDR1 MDHEN and CDR2 SYDVKM. In DNA, the CDR3 is TGTGCCAGCAGTCCCTCCTCTTTTACCGGGGAGCTGTTTTTT. Translated: CASSPSSFTGELFF.

This sequence joins TRBV7-8 and TRBJ2-7; 9 bases match TRBD2. This CDR3 comprises 15 residues. Germline CDR1 and CDR2: SGHVS and FQNEAQ. Trimming took 2 bases from V and 4 from J; bases not matched to a gene: 6. CDR3 in amino acids: CASSLSAGGSYEQYF. The CDR3 DNA reads TGTGCCAGCAGCTTAAGTGCGGGAGGGTCTTACGAGCAGTACTTC.

This clone is labeled as medium-sized. V gene TRBV19 combines with J gene TRBJ2-1; D is unclear. The CDR3 is made up of 15 amino acids. Deletions cut 2 bases from V and 8 bases from J, with 16 bases between. From germline, CDR1 is LNHDA and CDR2 SQIVND (reference sequence). The CDR3 DNA sequence: TGTGCCAGTAGTATAATGGCCGACCCAATTCATGAGCAGTTCTTC. This translates into CASSIMADPIHEQFF.